Each of the 15 T cell receptor beta chains below was sequenced from the same sample in a study of T cells in Graves' hyperthyroidism and ophthalmopathy. The CDR3 regions of TCR beta were amplified from RNA transcripts. Researchers ran a first-round RT-PCR on the TCR CDR3 using the HTBI primer set. TCRdb analysed the multiplex PCR reads with MiXCR anew, one entry per CDR3 protein. The sample holds about 590,000 distinct CDR3 sequences, less than 20% seen once. Sample: blood. The receptors shown here come from a woman aged 25 to 45 with Graves' hyperthyroidism.

This clonotype was found once. A much larger clone lies a single base off, so this may be a read error. V and J are TRBV5-6 and TRBJ2-7, with TRBD2 matching 11 bases. The germline V gene encodes CDR1 SGHDT and CDR2 YYEEEE. This CDR3 contains 14 residues. DNA of the CDR3: TGTGCCGGCAGCTCAACTAGCGGGAGCGGCGAGCAGTACTTC. This translates into CAGSSTSGSGEQYF.

In its sample, this clonotype was seen a few times. A much larger clone lies a single base off, so this may be a read error. The chain has TRBV6-9 and TRBJ1-1; possibly TRBD1 for D (6 bases). V lost 4 bases and J lost 4, with 10 bases in between. Looked up from germline, CDR1 is MNHGY and CDR2 is SVAAGI. The length of the CDR3 is 13 residues. The CDR3 protein is CASSFDRSTEAFF. The DNA for the CDR3 is TGTGCCAGCAGTTTCGACAGGAGCACTGAAGCTTTCTTT.

The chain recombines TRBV4-1 with TRBJ2-7; perhaps TRBD2 as D (6 bases). This CDR3 spans 14 amino acids. The germline V gene encodes CDR1 MGHRA and CDR2 YSYEKL. V was pared by 5 bases and J by 7 bases, with 18 bases between. The CDR3: CASSSGLTLREQYF. The CDR3 nucleotides read TGCGCCAGCAGCTCGGGACTTACCCTAAGGGAGCAGTACTTC.

Many counts were recorded for this clonotype. This rearrangement joins TRBV7-9 to TRBJ2-1; 9 bases match TRBD2. CDR3 size: 15 residues. Trimming at V came to 1 base and at J to 5 bases, leaving 3 bases not matched to a gene. The germline CDR1 and CDR2 sequences are SEHNR and FQNEAQ (reference sequence). The CDR3 region is CASSLGEREDNEQFF. The CDR3 DNA is TGTGCCAGCAGCTTAGGTGAGCGGGAGGACAATGAGCAGTTCTTC.

The V call is TRBV28, the J call TRBJ2-7, with D tentatively TRBD1 (5 bases). The germline V and J ends were trimmed by 5 bases and 4 bases, with 18 bases remaining between them. Germline V gene lookup returns CDR1 MDHEN and CDR2 SYDVKM. The CDR3 is 15 residues long. CDR3 bases: TGTGCCAGCAGTCCGCAAGGTGGGGCCTATTACGAGCAGTACTTC. Amino acid sequence: CASSPQGGAYYEQYF. Variable domain in full (rest from reference TRBV28 and TRBJ2-7): DVKVTQSSRYLVKRTGEKVFLECVQDMDHENMFWYRQDPGLGLRLIYFSYDVKMKEKGDIPEGYSVSREKKERFSLILESASTNQTSMYLCASSPQGGAYYEQYFGPGTRLTVT.

This clonotype appeared a few times. This rearrangement joins TRBV5-1 to TRBJ2-3, with TRBD2 matching 16 bases. CDR3 length: 17 amino acids. The germline V gene has CDR1 SGHRS and CDR2 YFSETQ. Trimming took 4 bases from V and 4 from J; bases not matched to a gene: 6. The CDR3 reads CASSQGLAGGFSDTQYF. The CDR3 DNA reads as TGCGCCAGCAGCCAGGGACTAGCGGGAGGGTTTTCAGATACGCAGTATTTT.

Only a few counts were recorded for this clonotype. V gene TRBV4-2 combines with J gene TRBJ2-5; no definite D call. The CDR3 length is 15 residues. Per the germline V gene, CDR1 is LGHNA and CDR2 is YNFKEQ. Trimming cost V 0 bases and J 9 bases, with 17 bases left between them. The CDR3 protein is CASSQETDGPGPQYF. The CDR3 coding sequence is TGTGCCAGCAGCCAAGAGACGGACGGACCTGGCCCCCAGTACTTC.

This clonotype was observed a few times. A much larger clone lies one base from this, so it may be a read error. The V call is TRBV7-9, the J call TRBJ2-3; D not resolved. This CDR3 contains 9 residues. V was cut by 8 bases and J by 6 bases, with 3 bases left in between. Germline assignment: CDR1 SEHNR and CDR2 FQNEAQ (reference sequence). DNA of the CDR3: TGTGCCAGCGAGGATACGCAGTATTTT. It encodes CASEDTQYF.

This clonotype was picked up a small number of times. The J gene is TRBJ2-5, the V gene TRBV20-1; 9 nucleotides align to TRBD1. Germline CDR1 DFQATT, CDR2 SNEGSKA (reference sequence). CDR3 length: 13 residues. The V segment lost 5 bases and the J segment 4 bases; nucleotides outside the gene matches: 5. In nucleotides, the CDR3 is TGCAGTGCTGACACAGGGGGCCCAGAGACCCAGTACTTC. Translation gives CSADTGGPETQYF.

Of note for this clonotype: A much bigger clone sits one base away, suggesting this may be a read error. The chain joins TRBV10-3 to TRBJ1-1, with TRBD1 as a possible D gene (6 bases). Trimming took off 8 bases at V and 4 bases at J, with 17 bases between the two ends. Germline loops: CDR1 ENHRY, CDR2 SYGVKD. This CDR3 spans 14 amino acids. For the CDR3, the DNA is TGTGCCATCGGAATGCAGGGGTTGACCACTGAAGCTTTCTTT. As protein: CAIGMQGLTTEAFF.

Only a few counts were recorded for this clonotype. The rearrangement joins TRBV27 to TRBJ2-5, with a weak D call TRBD1 (5 bases). The CDR3 consists of 14 residues. Germline V CDR1 and CDR2: MNHEY, SMNVEV (reference sequence). V shed 6 bases and J shed 1 base, with 12 bases lying between them. The CDR3 here is CASSPGQSQETQYF. The CDR3 nucleotides are TGTGCCAGCAGCCCTGGACAAAGCCAAGAGACCCAGTACTTC.

The J gene is TRBJ2-7, the V gene TRBV7-6; 8 nucleotides align to TRBD2. There are 17 residues in the CDR3. Germline lookup yields CDR1 SGHVS and CDR2 FNYEAQ. J lost 0 bases, V lost 5 bases, and 12 bases had no gene match. The chain's CDR3 is CASSTRAIAGSSYEQYF. The CDR3 nucleotides are TGTGCCAGCAGCACACGGGCCATAGCGGGGAGCTCCTACGAGCAGTACTTC.

This clonotype was recorded many times. The rearrangement uses TRBV7-2 and TRBJ2-2, with 9 positions matching TRBD1. The CDR3 has 17 amino acids. The V and J ends lost 5 bases and 3 bases, in that order; junction bases with no gene match: 10. In germline, CDR1 is SGHTA, CDR2 FQGNSA. CDR3 in amino acids: CASSTYRGRSDTGELFF. The DNA of the CDR3 is TGTGCCAGCAGCACGTACAGGGGGCGTTCGGACACCGGGGAGCTGTTTTTT.

This clonotype was seen repeatedly, ten times or more. The genes are TRBV28 and TRBJ2-7; D is unclear. V lost 6 bases, J lost 2 bases, and 11 bases lay in between. The CDR3 spans 13 residues. Germline assignment: CDR1 MDHEN and CDR2 SYDVKM. CDR3 coding DNA: TGTGCCAGCAGCGGTACAGTGCCCTACGAGCAGTACTTC. Translation: CASSGTVPYEQYF.

This sequence joins TRBV6-5 and TRBJ1-1, with 9 bases that match TRBD1. The J segment lost 4 bases and the V segment lost 0 bases, leaving 9 bases of the junction unmatched. CDR1 and CDR2 (germline): MNHEY, SVGAGI. The CDR3 is 17 residues long. The CDR3 DNA follows: TGTGCCAGCAGTTACTCCCCGGGACAGGGTGTCGGCACTGAAGCTTTCTTT. Its translation is CASSYSPGQGVGTEAFF.